These T cell receptor beta chains were read from a single sample in a study of CD8 T cells in ankylosing spondylitis. TCRdb redid the calling of the 5' RACE reads with MiXCR, one entry per CDR3 protein. The sample carries 450,000 to 550,000 distinct CDR3 sequences, approximately 5% recorded once. Input material: blood, either unsorted or a sorted T cell fraction (not recorded which). These TCRs come from a male donor with ankylosing spondylitis. Each CDR3 is given with its conserved first and last residue. A D gene is named only where the DNA matches it firmly. Size is stated as once, few, many or a size class.

-	many	TRBV7-2	TRBJ2-1	CASSLAESSYNEQFF	TGTGCCAGCAGCTTAGCGGAGTCCTCCTACAATGAGCAGTTCTTC
TRBD1	many	TRBV10-3	TRBJ2-7	CATADRGGYEQYF	TGTGCCACCGCGGACAGGGGAGGATACGAGCAGTACTTC
TRBD1	many	TRBV5-1	TRBJ2-7	CASSLDGTGGDEQYF	TGCGCCAGCAGCTTGGATGGGACAGGGGGCGACGAGCAGTACTTC
-	many	TRBV7-9	TRBJ2-7	CATESGRPYEQYF	TGTGCCACCGAATCAGGACGGCCCTACGAGCAGTACTTC
-	many	TRBV12-3/TRBV12-4	TRBJ1-4	CASSLIGVIEKLFF	TGTGCCAGCAGTTTAATAGGGGTAATTGAAAAACTGTTTTTT
-	few	TRBV11-3	TRBJ1-1	CASSFDVNTEAFF	TGTGCCAGCAGCTTTGATGTAAACACTGAAGCTTTCTTT
TRBD2	many	TRBV6-1	TRBJ2-7	CASSRRLAGGDEQYF	TGTGCCAGCAGTCGGAGACTAGCGGGAGGGGACGAGCAGTACTTC
-	many	TRBV7-2	TRBJ2-3	CASSLITASDTQYF	TGTGCCAGCAGCTTAATAACCGCGAGCGATACGCAGTATTTT
-	many	TRBV7-8	TRBJ1-1	CASRLWLNTEAFF	TGTGCCAGCAGGTTATGGTTGAACACTGAAGCTTTCTTT
-	many	TRBV9	TRBJ2-5	CASSVDSQETQYF	TGTGCCAGCAGCGTCGACAGCCAAGAGACCCAGTACTTC